A selection of T cell receptor beta chains follows, all from one sample in a study of cytotoxic CD8 clonotypes in ibrutinib-treated CLL. TCRdb keeps only in-frame clones here, not all; method: immunoSEQ multiplex PCR. Among 60,000 to 75,000 clones listed, roughly nine tenths were seen once. The sequences come from PBMCs, collected after 12 months of ibrutinib treatment. The receptors come from a human donor with chronic lymphocytic leukemia. Both conserved end residues are part of each CDR3. D genes are given only for firm matches. Part of the rows lack a size; the others show once, few, many or a class for expanded clones.

>NA|TRBJ1-4|TRBV7-6|NA
CASSSWANEKLFF
TGTGCCAGCAGCTCCTGGGCTAACGAAAAACTGTTTTTT
>NA|TRBJ1-3|TRBV7-9|TRBD1
CASSSSKGQGGNTIYF
TGTGCCAGCAGCTCCTCCAAGGGACAGGGTGGAAACACCATATATTTT
>few|TRBJ2-2|TRBV10-1|NA
CASSESLGLTGELFF
TGCGCCAGCAGTGAATCGCTGGGACTCACCGGGGAGCTGTTTTTT
>NA|TRBJ2-5|TRBV7-2|TRBD2
CASSRDYQTQYF
TGTGCCAGCAGCCGGGACTATCAGACCCAGTACTTC
>NA|TRBJ2-1|TRBV5-1|NA
CASSQTVSYNEQFF
TGCGCCAGCAGCCAGACGGTCTCCTACAATGAGCAGTTCTTC
>NA|TRBJ1-1|TRBV7-9|NA
CASSLEPGAGTEAFF
TGTGCCAGCAGCTTAGAGCCGGGGGCAGGAACTGAAGCTTTCTTT
>NA|TRBJ2-6|TRBV7-3|TRBD2
CASSYRGLASGANVLTF
TGTGCCAGCAGCTACCGGGGACTAGCGTCTGGGGCCAACGTCCTGACTTTC
>NA|TRBJ1-1|TRBV6-5|NA
CASSHRNTEAFF
TGTGCCAGCAGTCACAGAAACACTGAAGCTTTCTTT
>NA|TRBJ2-2|TRBV4-3|TRBD2
CASSQTLRTSGSGKAGELFF
TGCGCCAGCAGCCAAACCCTCCGGACTAGCGGGAGTGGAAAAGCCGGGGAGCTGTTTTTT
>NA|TRBJ1-1|TRBV2|NA
CASHGVKGTEAFF
TGTGCCAGCCACGGGGTCAAGGGCACTGAAGCTTTCTTT
>NA|TRBJ1-5|TRBV29-1|NA
CSVGKGSNQPQHF
TGCAGCGTTGGCAAGGGCAGCAATCAGCCCCAGCATTTT
>NA|TRBJ1-2|TRBV5-3|NA
CARSLGRRGYYGYTF
TGTGCCAGAAGCTTGGGTCGACGTGGCTACTATGGCTACACCTTC
>NA|TRBJ1-3|TRBV19|NA
CASSISPGAARNTIYF
TGTGCCAGTAGTATATCGCCCGGCGCGGCCCGAAACACCATATATTTT
>NA|TRBJ2-1|TRBV7-3|TRBD2
CASSVSSGAANEQFF
TGTGCCAGCAGCGTCTCTAGCGGGGCGGCAAATGAGCAGTTCTTC
>once|TRBJ1-2|TRBV6-1|NA
CASSDYRDSGPYGYTF
TGTGCCAGCAGTGACTATCGGGATTCTGGGCCCTATGGCTACACCTTC
>once|TRBJ2-1|TRBV29-1|TRBD2
CSVDLGLAGQGVRDEQFF
TGCAGCGTTGATCTGGGACTAGCGGGGCAGGGCGTTAGGGATGAGCAGTTCTTC
>NA|TRBJ1-2|TRBV6-1|NA
CASSEQGAGGYTF
TGTGCCAGCAGTGAGCAGGGTGCTGGTGGCTACACCTTC
>NA|TRBJ1-1|TRBV7-2|NA
CASSLVRGNTEAFF
TGTGCCAGCAGCTTAGTTAGGGGGAACACTGAAGCTTTCTTT
>NA|TRBJ2-2|TRBV7-7|TRBD2
CASSQTSVAGTGELFF
TGTGCTAGCAGCCAGACTAGCGTAGCGGGTACCGGGGAGCTGTTTTTT
>NA|TRBJ2-2|TRBV5-1|NA
CASSFVRTQNTGELFF
TGCGCCAGCAGCTTCGTCCGGACCCAAAACACCGGGGAGCTGTTTTTT
>NA|TRBJ1-6|TRBV7-2|NA
CASSHNRGYLHF
TGTGCCAGCAGCCACAACCGGGGCTACCTCCACTTT
>NA|TRBJ2-7|TRBV30|TRBD2
CAWRLKSSGRYYEQYF
TGTGCCTGGAGATTAAAATCTAGCGGGAGATACTACGAGCAGTACTTC
>few|TRBJ2-3|TRBV7-9|NA
CASSSTRGADTQYF
TGTGCCAGCAGCTCCACCCGGGGCGCAGATACGCAGTATTTT
>NA|TRBJ2-7|TRBV19|NA
CASSIVGGQKSYEQYF
TGTGCCAGTAGTATAGTCGGAGGACAGAAGTCCTACGAGCAGTACTTC
>NA|TRBJ2-4|TRBV9|TRBD2
CASSPGLGGTKNIQYF
TGTGCCAGCAGCCCGGGACTAGGTGGAACCAAAAACATTCAGTACTTC
>NA|TRBJ2-7|TRBV19|NA
CASSILPWGGYEQYF
TGTGCCAGTAGTATCCTCCCCTGGGGAGGTTACGAGCAGTACTTC
>NA|TRBJ2-1|TRBV10-3|TRBD1
CAISESTRQGNEQFF
TGTGCCATCAGTGAGTCGACTCGACAGGGCAATGAGCAGTTCTTC
>NA|TRBJ1-2|TRBV6-5|TRBD1
CASSYLGGSSGYTF
TGTGCCAGCAGTTATTTAGGGGGCTCGAGTGGCTACACCTTC
>NA|TRBJ2-1|TRBV7-2|NA
CASSLDGPWGQFF
TGTGCCAGCAGCTTAGATGGGCCGTGGGGGCAGTTCTTC
>few|TRBJ2-3|TRBV11-3|NA
CASSLQYGRTDTQYF
TGTGCCAGCAGCTTACAATACGGGAGAACAGATACGCAGTATTTT
>NA|TRBJ2-7|TRBV11-3|TRBD1
CASSLEGDSYEQYF
TGTGCCAGCAGCTTAGAAGGGGACAGCTACGAGCAGTACTTC
>NA|TRBJ2-5|TRBV2|NA
CASSEQGFQETQYF
TGTGCCAGCAGTGAACAGGGTTTCCAAGAGACCCAGTACTTC
>NA|TRBJ2-1|TRBV5-1|TRBD1
CASSNGQGFSYNEQFF
TGCGCCAGCAGCAACGGACAGGGATTCTCCTACAATGAGCAGTTCTTC
>NA|TRBJ2-3|TRBV6-5|TRBD1
CASSYSSDREKDTQYF
TGTGCCAGCAGTTACTCGTCCGACAGGGAAAAAGATACGCAGTATTTT
>NA|TRBJ1-2|TRBV20-1|TRBD1
CSAKAGGGYTF
TGCAGTGCTAAGGCAGGGGGAGGCTACACCTTC
>NA|TRBJ2-2|TRBV7-2|TRBD2
CASSLDPAGAVNTGELFF
TGTGCCAGCAGCTTAGATCCAGCGGGGGCGGTGAACACCGGGGAGCTGTTTTTT
>NA|TRBJ1-1|TRBV9|NA
CASSVYPSSVEAFF
TGTGCCAGCAGCGTATACCCCTCGAGCGTGGAAGCTTTCTTT
>NA|TRBJ2-1|TRBV21-1|NA
CARGLAGGDGTYNEQFF
TGTGCCAGGGGACTAGCGGGAGGTGACGGGACCTACAATGAGCAGTTCTTC
>NA|TRBJ1-3|TRBV7-2|TRBD1
CASSDDRGSGNTIYF
TGTGCCAGCAGCGACGACAGGGGTTCTGGAAACACCATATATTTT
>NA|TRBJ1-4|TRBV2|NA
CAGRGGLNEKLFF
TGTGCCGGACGAGGGGGGTTAAATGAAAAACTGTTTTTT
>NA|TRBJ2-7|TRBV7-2|TRBD2
CASSPSGRGPLSYEQYF
TGTGCCAGCAGCCCTAGCGGGAGGGGACCATTATCCTACGAGCAGTACTTC
>NA|TRBJ2-2|TRBV6-5|NA
CASSYVRGANTGELFF
TGTGCCAGCAGTTACGTTCGGGGGGCGAATACCGGGGAGCTGTTTTTT
>NA|TRBJ1-3|TRBV4-3|NA
CASSQELRLGAGNTIYF
TGCGCCAGCAGCCAAGAGCTAAGACTAGGGGCTGGAAACACCATATATTTT
>NA|TRBJ1-2|TRBV6-1|NA
CASSEGAATYGYTF
TGTGCCAGCAGTGAAGGGGCAGCCACCTATGGCTACACCTTC
>NA|TRBJ2-3|TRBV28|TRBD1
CASSSTLLQGPHTDTQYF
TGTGCCAGCAGTTCTACACTATTACAGGGGCCTCACACAGATACGCAGTATTTT
>NA|TRBJ2-1|TRBV12-5|NA
CASGLVLSSYDEQFF
TGTGCTAGTGGTTTGGTACTCTCTAGCTACGATGAGCAGTTCTTC
>once|TRBJ2-1|TRBV2|TRBD1
CASRAGTGGGNEQFF
TGTGCCAGCAGAGCCGGGACAGGAGGAGGTAATGAGCAGTTCTTC
>NA|TRBJ1-1|TRBV18|NA
CASSPSIGSEAFF
TGTGCCAGCTCACCTAGCATCGGATCTGAAGCTTTCTTT
>NA|TRBJ2-6|TRBV11-3|NA
CASSLVSSGANVLTF
TGTGCCAGCAGCTTAGTCAGCTCTGGGGCCAACGTCCTGACTTTC